This TCR beta chain was profiled in a study of identical twins. The CDR3 runs to 15 residues. TCRdb processed the 5' RACE reads anew with MiXCR; each CDR3 protein has one entry. Here the sample spans a few hundred thousand distinct CDR3 sequences, about 16% being singletons. Study results and limitations: Partial confounding of zero-insertion analyses by invariant MAIT and iNKT cells was possible. Some out-of-frame alpha sequences were shared by twins, and these showed excess low generation probability.

Comments on this clonotype: Its cognate antigen is unknown. One junction end disagrees with the germline gene, perhaps due to a read error.

The sample was also reused in another study, on yellow fever vaccine responses in identical twins.

The sequencing sample was made of CD4+ T cells sorted from blood. The rearrangement joins TRBV12-3 or TRBV12-4 to TRBJ1-4, with 7 bases fitting TRBD1. The sequence was obtained from a woman younger than 35 in good health. The CDR3 DNA reads as TGTGCCAGCACCGAGACAGGGAATGCCTATGAAAGACTGTTTTTT. Its translation: CASTETGNAYERLFF.